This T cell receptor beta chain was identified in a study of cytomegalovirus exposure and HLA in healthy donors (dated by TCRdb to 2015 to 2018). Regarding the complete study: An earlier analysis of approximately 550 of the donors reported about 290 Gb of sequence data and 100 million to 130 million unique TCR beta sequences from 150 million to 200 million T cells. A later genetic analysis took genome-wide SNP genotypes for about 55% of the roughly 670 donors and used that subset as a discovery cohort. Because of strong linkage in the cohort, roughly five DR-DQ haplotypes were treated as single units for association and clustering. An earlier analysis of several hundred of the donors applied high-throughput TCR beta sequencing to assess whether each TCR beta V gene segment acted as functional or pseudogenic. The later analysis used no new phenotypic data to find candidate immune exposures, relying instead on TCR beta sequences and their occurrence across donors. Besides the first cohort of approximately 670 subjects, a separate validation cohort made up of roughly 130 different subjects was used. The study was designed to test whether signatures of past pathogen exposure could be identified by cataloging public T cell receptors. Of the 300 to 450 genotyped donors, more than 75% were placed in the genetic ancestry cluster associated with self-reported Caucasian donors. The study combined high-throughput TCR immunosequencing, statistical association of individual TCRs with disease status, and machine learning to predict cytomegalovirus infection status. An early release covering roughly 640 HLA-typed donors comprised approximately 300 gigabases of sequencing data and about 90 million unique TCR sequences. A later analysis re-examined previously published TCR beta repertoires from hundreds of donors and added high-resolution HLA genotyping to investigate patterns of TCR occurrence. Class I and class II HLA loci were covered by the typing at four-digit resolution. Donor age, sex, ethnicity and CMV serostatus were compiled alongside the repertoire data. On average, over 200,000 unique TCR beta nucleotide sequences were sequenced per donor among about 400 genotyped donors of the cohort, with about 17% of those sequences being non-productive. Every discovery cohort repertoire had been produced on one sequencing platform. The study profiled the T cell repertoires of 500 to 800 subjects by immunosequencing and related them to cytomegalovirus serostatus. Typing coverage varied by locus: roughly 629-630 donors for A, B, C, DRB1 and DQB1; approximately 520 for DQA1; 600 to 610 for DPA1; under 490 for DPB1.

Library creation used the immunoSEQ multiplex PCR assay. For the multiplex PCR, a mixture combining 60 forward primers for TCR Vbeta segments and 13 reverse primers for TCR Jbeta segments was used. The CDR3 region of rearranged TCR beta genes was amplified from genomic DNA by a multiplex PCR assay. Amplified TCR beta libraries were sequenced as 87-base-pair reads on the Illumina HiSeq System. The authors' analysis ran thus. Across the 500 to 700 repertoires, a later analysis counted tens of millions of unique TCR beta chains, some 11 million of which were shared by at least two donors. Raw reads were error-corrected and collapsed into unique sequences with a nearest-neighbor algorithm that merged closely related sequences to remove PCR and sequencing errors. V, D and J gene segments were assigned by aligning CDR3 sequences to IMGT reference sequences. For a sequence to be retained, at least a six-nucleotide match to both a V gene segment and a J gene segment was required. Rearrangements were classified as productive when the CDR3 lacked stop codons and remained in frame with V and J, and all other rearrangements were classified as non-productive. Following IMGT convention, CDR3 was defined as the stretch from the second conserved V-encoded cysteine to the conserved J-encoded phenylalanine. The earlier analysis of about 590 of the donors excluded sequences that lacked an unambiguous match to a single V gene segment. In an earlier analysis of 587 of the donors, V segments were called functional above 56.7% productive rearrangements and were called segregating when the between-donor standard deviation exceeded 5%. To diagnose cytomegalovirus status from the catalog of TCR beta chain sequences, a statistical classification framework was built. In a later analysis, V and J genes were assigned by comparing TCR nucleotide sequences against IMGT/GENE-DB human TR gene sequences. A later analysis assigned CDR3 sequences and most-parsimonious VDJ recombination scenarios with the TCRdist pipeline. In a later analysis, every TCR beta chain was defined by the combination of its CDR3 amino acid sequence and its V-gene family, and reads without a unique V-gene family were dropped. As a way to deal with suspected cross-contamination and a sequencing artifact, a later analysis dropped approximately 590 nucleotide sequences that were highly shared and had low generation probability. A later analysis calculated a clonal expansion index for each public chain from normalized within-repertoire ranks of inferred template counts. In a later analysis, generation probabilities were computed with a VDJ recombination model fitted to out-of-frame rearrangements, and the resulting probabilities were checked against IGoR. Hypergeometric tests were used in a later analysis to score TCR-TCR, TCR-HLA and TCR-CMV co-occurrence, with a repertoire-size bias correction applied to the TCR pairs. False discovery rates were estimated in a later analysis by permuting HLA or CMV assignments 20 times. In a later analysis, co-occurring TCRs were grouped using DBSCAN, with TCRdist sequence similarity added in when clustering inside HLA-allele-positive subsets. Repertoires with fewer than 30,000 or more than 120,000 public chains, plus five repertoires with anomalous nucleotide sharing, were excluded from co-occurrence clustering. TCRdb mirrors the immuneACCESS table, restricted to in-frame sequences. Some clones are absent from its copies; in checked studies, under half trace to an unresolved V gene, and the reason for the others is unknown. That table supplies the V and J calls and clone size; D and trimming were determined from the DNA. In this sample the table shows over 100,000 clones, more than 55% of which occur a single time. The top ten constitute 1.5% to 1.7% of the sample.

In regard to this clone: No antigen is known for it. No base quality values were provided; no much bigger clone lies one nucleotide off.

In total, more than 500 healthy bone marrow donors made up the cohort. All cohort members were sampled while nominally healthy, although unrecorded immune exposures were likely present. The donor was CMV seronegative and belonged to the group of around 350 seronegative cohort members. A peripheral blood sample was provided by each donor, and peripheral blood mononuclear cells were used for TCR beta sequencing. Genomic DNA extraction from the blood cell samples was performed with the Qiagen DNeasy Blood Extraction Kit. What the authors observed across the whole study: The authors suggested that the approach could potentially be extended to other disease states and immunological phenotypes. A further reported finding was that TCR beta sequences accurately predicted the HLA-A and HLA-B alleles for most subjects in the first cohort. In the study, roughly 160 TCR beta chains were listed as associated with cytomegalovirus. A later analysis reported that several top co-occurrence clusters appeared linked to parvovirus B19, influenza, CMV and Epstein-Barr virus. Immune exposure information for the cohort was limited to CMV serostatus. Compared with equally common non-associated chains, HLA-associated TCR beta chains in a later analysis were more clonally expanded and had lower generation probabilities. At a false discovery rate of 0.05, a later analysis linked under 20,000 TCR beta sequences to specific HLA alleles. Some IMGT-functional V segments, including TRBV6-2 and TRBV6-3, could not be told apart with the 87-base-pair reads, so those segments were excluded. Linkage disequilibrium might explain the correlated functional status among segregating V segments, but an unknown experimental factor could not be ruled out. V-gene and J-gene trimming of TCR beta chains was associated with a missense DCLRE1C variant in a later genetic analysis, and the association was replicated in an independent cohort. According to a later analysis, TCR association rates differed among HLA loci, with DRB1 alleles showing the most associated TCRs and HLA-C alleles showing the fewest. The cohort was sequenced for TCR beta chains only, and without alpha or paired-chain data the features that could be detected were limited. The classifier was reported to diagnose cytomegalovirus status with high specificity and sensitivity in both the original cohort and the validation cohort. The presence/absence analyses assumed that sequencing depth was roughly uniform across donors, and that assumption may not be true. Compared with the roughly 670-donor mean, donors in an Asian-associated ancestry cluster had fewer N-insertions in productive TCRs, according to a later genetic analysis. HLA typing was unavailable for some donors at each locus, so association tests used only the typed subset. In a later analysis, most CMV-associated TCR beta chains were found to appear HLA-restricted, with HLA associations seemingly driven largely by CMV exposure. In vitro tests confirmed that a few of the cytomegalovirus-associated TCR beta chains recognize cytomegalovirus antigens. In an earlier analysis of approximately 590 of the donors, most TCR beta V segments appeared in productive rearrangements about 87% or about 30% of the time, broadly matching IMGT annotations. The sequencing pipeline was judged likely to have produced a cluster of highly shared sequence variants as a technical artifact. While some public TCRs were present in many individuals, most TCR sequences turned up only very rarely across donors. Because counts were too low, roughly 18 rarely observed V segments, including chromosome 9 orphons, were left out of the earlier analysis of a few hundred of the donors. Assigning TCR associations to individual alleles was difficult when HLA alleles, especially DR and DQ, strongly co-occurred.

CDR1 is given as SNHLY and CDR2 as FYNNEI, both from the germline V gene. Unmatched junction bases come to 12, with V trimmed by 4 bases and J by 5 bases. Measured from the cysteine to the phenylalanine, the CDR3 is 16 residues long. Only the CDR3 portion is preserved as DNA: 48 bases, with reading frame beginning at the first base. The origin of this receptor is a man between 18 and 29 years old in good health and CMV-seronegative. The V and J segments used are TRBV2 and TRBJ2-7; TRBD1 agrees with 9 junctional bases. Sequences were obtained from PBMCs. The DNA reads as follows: TGTGCCAGCAGTGCGTTCCCGGGACAGGGATCTAACGAGCAGTACTTC. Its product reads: CASSAFPGQGSNEQYF.